The subject of this entry is one T cell receptor beta chain. Its antigen remains unidentified. The PCR employed 60 Vbeta primers together with 13 Jbeta primers. Sequencing was performed with immunoSEQ multiplex PCR; in TCRdb, only in-frame clones are kept and a portion is missing. The data include 68,000 or so clones; the top ten clones carry around 7.5%. The CDR3 spans 12 residues. The germline V gene has CDR1 GTSNPN and CDR2 SVGIG (reference sequence). With 5 bases removed from V and 7 bases from J, the gap between germline ends came to 12 bases. The data belong to a study of cytomegalovirus exposure and HLA in healthy donors. Study-wide context: Earlier, 100 million to 120 million unique TCR beta sequences were recovered from about 200 million T cells by an analysis.

Study-wide results and caveats: Equally common other TCR beta chains were less clonally expanded than HLA-associated ones, a later analysis found. Altogether, some 170 TCR beta chains were recorded as cytomegalovirus-associated.

The gene calls are TRBV30 and TRBJ1-3, with D possibly matching TRBD1 (5 bases). This TCR came from a female donor in good health and CMV-seropositive. The sequencing input was PBMCs. CDR3 bases: TGTGCCTGGGATTTTGGGGGGAACACCATATATTTT. Its translation: CAWDFGGNTIYF. The full variable domain, with the rest looked up from reference TRBV30 and TRBJ1-3, is SQTIHQWPATLVQPVGSPLSLECTVEGTSNPNLYWYRQAAGRGLQLLFYSVGIGQISSEVPQNLSASRPQDRQFILSSKKLLLSDSGFYLCAWDFGGNTIYFGEGSWLTVV.